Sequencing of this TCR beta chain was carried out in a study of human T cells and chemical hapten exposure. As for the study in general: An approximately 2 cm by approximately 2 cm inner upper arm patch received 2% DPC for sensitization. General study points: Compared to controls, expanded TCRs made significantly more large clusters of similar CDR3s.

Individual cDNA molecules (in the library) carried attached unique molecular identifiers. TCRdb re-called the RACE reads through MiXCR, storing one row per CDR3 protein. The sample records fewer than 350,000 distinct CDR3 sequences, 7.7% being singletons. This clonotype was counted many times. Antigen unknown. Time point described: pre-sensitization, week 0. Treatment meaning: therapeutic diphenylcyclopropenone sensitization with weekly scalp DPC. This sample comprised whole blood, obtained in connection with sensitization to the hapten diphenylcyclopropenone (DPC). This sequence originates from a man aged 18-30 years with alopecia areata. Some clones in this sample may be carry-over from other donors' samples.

In DNA, the CDR3 is TGTGCCAGCAGCTTGGTTCCAGGGAAAGATACGCAGTATTTT. It yields the protein CASSLVPGKDTQYF. The chain employs TRBV5-4 and TRBJ2-3; weak D call: TRBD1 (5 bases). This CDR3 spans 14 amino acids. Germline CDR1 reads SGHNT; CDR2 reads YYREEE (reference sequence). V was trimmed by 0 bases and J by 5 bases, leaving 10 bases between them.